Sequencing of this T cell receptor (beta chain) was carried out in a study of cytomegalovirus exposure and HLA in healthy donors listed by TCRdb under 2017. For context, the study as a whole: An earlier analysis of roughly 500 of the donors reported 250 to 300 Gb of sequence data and roughly 110 million unique TCR beta sequences from 190 million or so T cells. An early release covering roughly 640 HLA-typed donors comprised approximately 290 gigabases of sequencing data and around 85 million unique TCR sequences. Among the roughly 430 genotyped donors, around 81% belonged to the genetic ancestry cluster associated with self-reported Caucasian donors. The study aimed to test whether signatures of past pathogen exposure could be identified by cataloging public T cell receptors. The study used immunosequencing to profile the T cell repertoires of 666 subjects and linked those repertoires to cytomegalovirus serostatus. Along with the roughly 670-subject first cohort, a separate validation cohort of roughly 110 different subjects was used. To predict cytomegalovirus infection status, the study combined high-throughput TCR immunosequencing, statistical association of individual TCRs with disease status, and machine learning. A later analysis re-examined previously published TCR beta repertoires from more than 600 donors and added high-resolution HLA genotyping to investigate patterns of TCR occurrence. In the later analysis, no new phenotypic data were used to find candidate immune exposures; instead, reliance was placed on TCR beta sequences and their occurrence across donors. An earlier analysis of some 500 of the donors used high-throughput TCR beta sequencing to judge whether each TCR beta V gene segment behaved as functional or pseudogenic. Donor age, sex, ethnicity and CMV serostatus were compiled together with the repertoire data. A later genetic analysis took genome-wide SNP genotypes for about 55% of the roughly 670 donors and used that subset as a discovery cohort. All discovery cohort repertoires had been generated on a single sequencing platform. HLA typing covered class I and class II loci at four-digit resolution. Typing coverage varied by locus: roughly 620-640 donors for A, B, C, DRB1 and DQB1; under 550 for DQA1; about 570 for DPA1; 400 to 480 for DPB1. A handful of DR-DQ haplotypes were treated as single units for association and clustering because of strong linkage in the cohort. Across under 500 genotyped donors of the cohort, an average of about 250,000 unique TCR beta nucleotide sequences per donor were sequenced, and 15% to 20% of those sequences were non-productive.

Turning to this clone: Its antigen remains unidentified. Base qualities are not provided; no much larger clone lies one nucleotide away.

Findings and caveats that apply to the study as a whole: Roughly 15 rarely observed V segments, including chromosome 9 orphons, were excluded from the earlier analysis of about 610 of the donors because counts were too low. The cohort was sequenced for TCR beta chains only, and without alpha or paired-chain data the features that could be detected were limited. An association between a missense DCLRE1C variant and V-gene and J-gene trimming of TCR beta chains was found in a later genetic analysis and replicated in an independent cohort. When HLA alleles, especially DR and DQ, strongly co-occurred, TCR associations were difficult to assign to individual alleles. Correlated functional status among segregating V segments might reflect linkage disequilibrium, but an unknown experimental factor could not be ruled out. Presence/absence analyses assumed roughly uniform sequencing depth across donors, an assumption that may not hold. According to the authors, the approach could potentially be generalized to other disease states and immunological phenotypes. A cluster of highly shared sequence variants was judged likely to represent a technical artifact of the sequencing pipeline. Compared with equally common non-associated chains, HLA-associated TCR beta chains in a later analysis were more clonally expanded and had lower generation probabilities. A further reported finding was that TCR beta sequences accurately predicted the HLA-A and HLA-B alleles for most subjects in the first cohort. In an earlier analysis of over 550 of the donors, most TCR beta V segments were observed in productive rearrangements about 87% or about 30% of the time, broadly matching IMGT annotations. In a later analysis, most CMV-associated TCR beta chains were found to appear HLA-restricted, with HLA associations seemingly driven largely by CMV exposure. In a later analysis, TCR association rates were found to vary across HLA loci, with the most associated TCRs seen for DRB1 alleles and the fewest for HLA-C alleles. A few of the identified cytomegalovirus-associated TCR beta chains were confirmed in vitro to be specific for cytomegalovirus antigens. Across donors, most TCR sequences were observed very rarely, whereas some public TCRs were present in many individuals. For the cohort, immune exposure information was limited to CMV serostatus. HLA typing was unavailable for some donors at each locus, so association tests used only the typed subset. In a later genetic analysis, fewer N-insertions in productive TCRs were reported among donors in an Asian-associated ancestry cluster than the roughly 640-donor mean. In the study, some 180 TCR beta chains were listed as associated with cytomegalovirus. Cytomegalovirus status was reported to be diagnosed by the classifier with high specificity and sensitivity in both the original and validation cohorts. According to a later analysis, parvovirus B19, influenza, CMV and Epstein-Barr virus appeared linked to several top co-occurrence clusters. Some IMGT-functional V segments, including TRBV6-2 and TRBV6-3, could not be told apart with the 87-base-pair reads, so those segments were excluded. A later analysis associated about 16,000 TCR beta sequences with specific HLA alleles at a false discovery rate of 0.05.

The cohort consisted of some 670 healthy bone marrow donors. At the time of sampling, all cohort members were nominally healthy, though unrecorded immune exposures were likely present. The donor tested CMV seropositive, placing the donor among the 310 or so seropositive members of the cohort. A peripheral blood sample was collected from each donor, and TCR beta sequencing was performed on peripheral blood mononuclear cells. The Qiagen DNeasy Blood Extraction Kit was used to extract genomic DNA from the blood cell samples. The library was produced with the immunoSEQ multiplex PCR assay. The multiplex PCR relied on a mix of 60 forward primers for TCR Vbeta segments and 13 reverse primers for TCR Jbeta segments. The CDR3 region of rearranged TCR beta genes was amplified from genomic DNA by a multiplex PCR assay. The amplified TCR beta libraries were sequenced on the Illumina HiSeq System as 87-base-pair reads. The published analysis was carried out like this. A later analysis counted some 80 million unique TCR beta chains across the 500 to 850 repertoires, and some 11 million of these chains were shared by at least two donors. A nearest-neighbor algorithm error-corrected the raw reads and collapsed the reads into unique sequences, merging closely related sequences to remove PCR and sequencing errors. V, D and J gene segments were assigned by aligning CDR3 sequences to IMGT reference sequences. Each retained sequence needed at least a six-nucleotide match to both a V gene segment and a J gene segment. Rearrangements were classified as productive when the CDR3 lacked stop codons and remained in frame with V and J, and all other rearrangements were classified as non-productive. CDR3 was defined according to IMGT convention as the region running from the second conserved V-encoded cysteine to the conserved J-encoded phenylalanine. The earlier analysis of some 580 of the donors excluded any sequence lacking an unambiguous match to a single V gene segment. An earlier analysis of fewer than 650 of the donors classified V segments as functional when productive rearrangements were above 56.7% and as segregating when the standard deviation between donors was above 5%. A statistical classification framework was built for diagnosing cytomegalovirus status from the catalog of TCR beta chain sequences. V and J gene assignment, in a later analysis, came from comparing TCR nucleotide sequences with IMGT/GENE-DB human TR gene sequences. A later analysis assigned CDR3 sequences and most-parsimonious VDJ recombination scenarios with the TCRdist pipeline. A later analysis defined each TCR beta chain by its CDR3 amino acid sequence plus V-gene family, and excluded reads lacking a unique V-gene family. A later analysis removed 500 to 650 highly shared, low-generation-probability nucleotide sequences to deal with suspected cross-contamination and a sequencing artifact. A later analysis calculated a clonal expansion index for each public chain from normalized within-repertoire ranks of inferred template counts. A later analysis computed generation probabilities with a VDJ recombination model fitted to out-of-frame rearrangements, and checked the results against IGoR. In a later analysis, TCR-TCR, TCR-HLA and TCR-CMV co-occurrence was scored with hypergeometric tests, and a repertoire-size bias correction was applied to TCR pairs. False discovery rates were estimated in a later analysis by permuting HLA or CMV assignments 20 times. In a later analysis, co-occurring TCRs were grouped with DBSCAN, and TCRdist sequence similarity was added when clustering was performed within HLA-allele-positive subsets. Co-occurrence clustering excluded repertoires with fewer than 30,000 or more than 120,000 public chains, plus five with anomalous nucleotide sharing. The table comes from immuneACCESS by way of TCRdb, which keeps in-frame sequences with V and J called. Part of the clones is missing from these tables; in studies checked, under half for an unresolved V gene and the rest for unknown reasons. That table supplies the V and J calls and clone size; D and trimming were determined from the DNA. Counted in this sample were 130,000 to 150,000 clones; about 73% of them appeared once. The top ten constitute under 3% of the sample.

In the germline V gene (reference sequence), CDR1 corresponds to MNHEY and CDR2 to SMNVEV. Including cysteine and phenylalanine, the CDR3 has 15 amino acids. CDR3 DNA only is kept here, 45 bases in frame from base 1. V is cut by 6 bases and J by 3 bases, and the space between the germline ends is 15 bases. The sequenced material came from PBMCs. The rearrangement combines TRBV27 with TRBJ1-5; D gene: possibly TRBD1, on 6 matching bases. This clonotype originated in a middle-aged man in good health and CMV-seropositive. The DNA sequence is as follows: TGTGCCAGCAGCTTACAGGGTTACACCAATCAGCCCCAGCATTTT. Translated, it gives CASSLQGYTNQPQHF.